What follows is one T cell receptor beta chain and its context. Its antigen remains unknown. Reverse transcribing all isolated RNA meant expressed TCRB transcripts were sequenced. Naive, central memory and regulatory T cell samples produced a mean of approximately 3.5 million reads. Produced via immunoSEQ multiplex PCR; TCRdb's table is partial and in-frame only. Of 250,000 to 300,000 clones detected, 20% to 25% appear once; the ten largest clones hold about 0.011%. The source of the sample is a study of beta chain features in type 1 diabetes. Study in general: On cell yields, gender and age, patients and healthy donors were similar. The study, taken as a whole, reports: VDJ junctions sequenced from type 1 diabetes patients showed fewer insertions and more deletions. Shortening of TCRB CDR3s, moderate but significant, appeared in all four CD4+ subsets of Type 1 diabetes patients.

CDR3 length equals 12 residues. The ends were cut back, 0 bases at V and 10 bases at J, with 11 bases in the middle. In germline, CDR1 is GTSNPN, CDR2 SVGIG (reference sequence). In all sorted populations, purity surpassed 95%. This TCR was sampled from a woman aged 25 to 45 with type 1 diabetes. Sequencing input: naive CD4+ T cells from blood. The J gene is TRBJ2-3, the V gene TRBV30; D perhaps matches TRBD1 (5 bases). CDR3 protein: CAWSVRTGAQYF. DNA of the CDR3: TGTGCCTGGAGTGTTAGAACAGGTGCGCAGTATTTT.